This record covers a single T cell receptor (beta chain). Its antigen is unknown. An end of the junction differs from the germline gene, which may be a read error. Including the terminal cysteine and phenylalanine, the CDR3 comprises 15 residues. The only DNA kept is the CDR3, 45 bases in frame from the first base. CDR1 and CDR2 are drawn from the germline V gene: MDHEN, SYDVKM. The sample comes from a study of T cell repertoires in cytomegalovirus infection (dated by TCRdb to between 2018 and 2021). At the level of the whole study: Donor HLA type was relevant to the analysis, as public TCR beta signatures indicated carriage of CMV infection together with the matching HLA type.

General conclusions and limits of the study: In both this cohort and an independent roughly 350-donor cohort, the cumulative frequency of public TCR beta family members distinguished carriers of CMV infection plus the relevant HLA type. In the ex vivo response, HLA-C-restricted CMV-specific TCR beta clonotypes were dominant, and in two of eight donors the single most frequent clonotype came from this HLA-C-restricted group.

Sequencing used an Illumina HiSeq 1500. In TCRdb, the public reads were trimmed at Q25 with fastp and aligned with MiXCR, with productive beta chains retained. Records with the same CDR3 protein are collapsed into one entry carrying the most frequent genes and DNA. The sample contains around 6,000 distinct CDR3 sequences, roughly half of them found a single time. The ten top clones hold roughly nine tenths of the sample. The TCR comes from a human donor in good health (CMV status not recorded). Some clones in this sample may be carry-over from other donors' samples. The chain couples TRBV28 to TRBJ1-2; the D gene is possibly TRBD1, with 6 bases matching. Sequenced: PBMCs, sequenced either directly or after in vitro stimulation (not recorded which). The nucleotide sequence is given as TGTGCCAGCAGTTACCCTGGACAGCTCCACTATGGCTCCACCTTC. It translates as CASSYPGQLHYGSTF.